This section outlines one T cell receptor beta chain sequence together with its context. The antigen is unknown. The sample originates from a study of T cell responses to AZD1222 COVID-19 vaccine. Study-level findings and limits: Distributed over spike, vaccine-associated CD4 TCRs predominated at 160-218 and 743-854. In all cases, repertoires were sampled only after the peak T cell response. Donors in the cohort were predominantly white British and more often female, and clonal diversity was possibly underestimated. Only five to seven AZD1222 recipients tested seropositive at baseline.

Profiled with immunoSEQ multiplex PCR; TCRdb holds only in-frame clones, not every one. The sample records some 50,000 clones, 70% to 90% being singletons. CDR3 length: 15 amino acids. Germline CDR1 reads LNHDA; CDR2 reads SQIVND (reference sequence). V was shortened by 2 bases and J by 3 bases, with 13 bases between the two germline ends. This specimen consisted of peripheral blood, obtained 28 days after the second AZD1222 dose. The sequence was collected from an adult who received the AZD1222 COVID-19 vaccine. The chain carries TRBV19 and TRBJ1-1; tentative D call: TRBD1 (5 bases). In DNA, the CDR3 is TGTGCCAGTAGTATATGGGCAGGGAAGGACACTGAAGCTTTCTTT. Translation gives CASSIWAGKDTEAFF.